Listed below are T cell receptor beta chains from one sample, sequenced in a study of T cell responses to AZD1222 COVID-19 vaccine. Some clones are missing from TCRdb's copy, which holds only in-frame ones; the method was immunoSEQ multiplex PCR. The top ten hold around 12% of the sample, which has 130,000 or so clones, around 84% seen once. The source material was peripheral blood, sampled on day 0 of AZD1222 vaccination. These TCRs come from an adult in good health. CDR3s include the opening cysteine and the closing phenylalanine or tryptophan. The D gene is left open where the match is weak. Some rows mark clone size as missing; the rest say once, few, many or name a class of expanded clone.

V: TRBV27
J: TRBJ1-1
D: NA
length: 13
size: NA
DNA: TGTGCCAGCAGGGATACAGGGAGCACTGAAGCTTTCTTT
CDR3: CASRDTGSTEAFF

V: TRBV11-3
J: TRBJ1-2
D: NA
length: 15
size: once
DNA: TGTGCCAGCAGTTATTACATAGCGCATACCCTCGACTACACCTTC
CDR3: CASSYYIAHTLDYTF

V: TRBV13
J: TRBJ2-7
D: TRBD1
length: 13
size: NA
DNA: TGTGCCAGCAGCTTTCAGGGGGATTACGAGCAGTACTTC
CDR3: CASSFQGDYEQYF

V: TRBV2
J: TRBJ1-1
D: NA
length: 13
size: once
DNA: TGTGCCAGCAGTGAAGTAGGGGGCACTGAAGCTTTCTTT
CDR3: CASSEVGGTEAFF

V: TRBV5-1
J: TRBJ1-1
D: NA
length: 14
size: NA
DNA: TGCGCCAGCACCGAGGGTAACCCTAGGGGTGAAGCTTTCTTT
CDR3: CASTEGNPRGEAFF

V: TRBV3-1/TRBV3-2
J: TRBJ1-5
D: NA
length: 13
size: NA
DNA: TGTGCCAGCAGCCAAACGCGGGATCAGCCCCAGCATTTT
CDR3: CASSQTRDQPQHF

V: TRBV19
J: TRBJ1-5
D: TRBD1
length: 16
size: NA
DNA: TGTGCCAGTAGTCTGCCACAGGGGACTAGCAATCAGCCCCAGCATTTT
CDR3: CASSLPQGTSNQPQHF

V: TRBV7-9
J: TRBJ2-1
D: NA
length: 16
size: NA
DNA: TGTGCCAGCAGCTTGTCGAATGGCGGGGTTGGCAATGAGCAGTTCTTC
CDR3: CASSLSNGGVGNEQFF

V: TRBV11-2
J: TRBJ1-1
D: NA
length: 12
size: NA
DNA: TGTGCCAGCAGCCAGAGGAACACTGAAGCTTTCTTT
CDR3: CASSQRNTEAFF

V: TRBV7-2
J: TRBJ1-2
D: NA
length: 14
size: NA
DNA: TGTGCCAGCAGCTTAGATTCCCGCCCCAATGGCTACACCTTC
CDR3: CASSLDSRPNGYTF

V: TRBV7-2
J: TRBJ1-2
D: NA
length: 13
size: few
DNA: TGTGCCAGCAGCTTAGGGGGGGCCTATGGCTACACCTTC
CDR3: CASSLGGAYGYTF

V: TRBV7-9
J: TRBJ1-2
D: NA
length: 13
size: NA
DNA: TGTGCCAGCAGCTTAGGGGTTGTCTCTGGCTACACCTTC
CDR3: CASSLGVVSGYTF

V: TRBV5-1
J: TRBJ2-3
D: TRBD2
length: 15
size: NA
DNA: TGCGCCAGCAGCTGGGCCGGACTAGCGGGAGATACGCAGTATTTT
CDR3: CASSWAGLAGDTQYF

V: TRBV28
J: TRBJ2-1
D: NA
length: 15
size: NA
DNA: TGTGCCAGCACCCTAAGCGGCAGCTCCTACAATGAGCAGTTCTTC
CDR3: CASTLSGSSYNEQFF

V: TRBV7-6
J: TRBJ1-2
D: NA
length: 12
size: NA
DNA: TGTGCCAGGAACGGACCCCTCTATGGCTACACCTTC
CDR3: CARNGPLYGYTF

V: TRBV6-5
J: TRBJ1-1
D: NA
length: 13
size: NA
DNA: TGTGCCAGCAGTCGTAGGGGACAAGAAGGAGCTTTCTTT
CDR3: CASSRRGQEGAFF

V: TRBV7-8
J: TRBJ1-3
D: NA
length: 14
size: NA
DNA: TGTGCCAGCAGCTTACAGCTCTCTGGAAACACCATATATTTT
CDR3: CASSLQLSGNTIYF

V: TRBV7-2
J: TRBJ2-5
D: NA
length: 16
size: NA
DNA: TGTGCCAGCAGCTTACAGATCGGCGGGGTCCAAGAGACCCAGTACTTC
CDR3: CASSLQIGGVQETQYF

V: TRBV7-3
J: TRBJ1-3
D: TRBD1
length: 19
size: NA
DNA: TGTGCCAGCAGCCCCCCGACAGGGGCGGTAAGGAAGGGGGGAAACACCATATATTTT
CDR3: CASSPPTGAVRKGGNTIYF

V: TRBV2
J: TRBJ2-4
D: TRBD2
length: 15
size: few
DNA: TGTGCCAGCAGAGCGCGGGGGGGAGCCAAAAACATTCAGTACTTC
CDR3: CASRARGGAKNIQYF

V: TRBV5-6
J: TRBJ1-1
D: NA
length: 14
size: NA
DNA: TGTGCCAGCTCCCCCTCGGGACTGAACACTGAAGCTTTCTTT
CDR3: CASSPSGLNTEAFF

V: TRBV2
J: TRBJ2-1
D: NA
length: 11
size: NA
DNA: TGTGCCAGCAGTGAAGTCAATGAGCAGTTCTTC
CDR3: CASSEVNEQFF

V: TRBV7-8
J: TRBJ1-5
D: NA
length: 13
size: NA
DNA: TGTGCCAGCAGCGCCCGGTTGGGTCAGCCCCAGCATTTT
CDR3: CASSARLGQPQHF

V: TRBV3-1/TRBV3-2
J: TRBJ2-6
D: NA
length: 17
size: few
DNA: TGTGCCAGCAGCCAAGAAGAAGGGGCCACCGGGGCCAACGTCCTGACTTTC
CDR3: CASSQEEGATGANVLTF

V: TRBV30
J: TRBJ1-1
D: NA
length: 12
size: NA
DNA: TGTGCCTTGGGTAGGGGGTGGTCTGAAGCTTTCTTT
CDR3: CALGRGWSEAFF

V: TRBV5-1
J: TRBJ2-5
D: TRBD1
length: 16
size: few
DNA: TGCGCCAGCAGCTTTGGGGACAGTCTTGGCGTTCGGACCCAGTACTTC
CDR3: CASSFGDSLGVRTQYF

V: TRBV7-9
J: TRBJ1-5
D: NA
length: 14
size: NA
DNA: TGTGCCAGCAGGAGGGACGGTAGCAATCAGCCCCAGCATTTT
CDR3: CASRRDGSNQPQHF

V: TRBV30
J: TRBJ1-1
D: NA
length: 13
size: NA
DNA: TGTGCCTGGAGTGTAACGGTGAACACTGAAGCTTTCTTT
CDR3: CAWSVTVNTEAFF

V: TRBV19
J: TRBJ2-5
D: NA
length: 14
size: NA
DNA: TGTGCCAGTAGTCTGGACCTCGGGGGAGAGACCCAGTACTTC
CDR3: CASSLDLGGETQYF

V: TRBV3-1/TRBV3-2
J: TRBJ1-1
D: NA
length: 13
size: NA
DNA: TGTGCCAGCAGCCAAGGTATACTGTCTGAAGCTTTCTTT
CDR3: CASSQGILSEAFF

V: TRBV6-6
J: TRBJ2-2
D: TRBD2
length: 15
size: NA
DNA: TGTGCCAGCAGTTCTAGCGGGTCGGGCACCGGGGAGCTGTTTTTT
CDR3: CASSSSGSGTGELFF

V: TRBV6-2/TRBV6-3
J: TRBJ1-4
D: NA
length: 14
size: NA
DNA: TGTGCCAGCAGCCCCCGGGACCCGAATGAAAAACTGTTTTTT
CDR3: CASSPRDPNEKLFF

V: TRBV2
J: TRBJ2-7
D: NA
length: 14
size: once
DNA: TGTGCCAGCAGTGTCGGGGATATAACCTACGAGCAGTACTTC
CDR3: CASSVGDITYEQYF

V: TRBV4-1
J: TRBJ2-3
D: TRBD2
length: 15
size: NA
DNA: TGCGCCAGCAGCCAAATGACTAGCTCCCCAGATACGCAGTATTTT
CDR3: CASSQMTSSPDTQYF

V: TRBV14
J: TRBJ2-1
D: NA
length: 15
size: NA
DNA: TGTGCCAGCAGCCAAGCTGTAGCCTCCTACAATGAGCAGTTCTTC
CDR3: CASSQAVASYNEQFF

V: TRBV9
J: TRBJ2-5
D: NA
length: 12
size: NA
DNA: TGTGCCAGCAGCCAATTCCAAGAGACCCAGTACTTC
CDR3: CASSQFQETQYF

V: TRBV19
J: TRBJ1-4
D: NA
length: 13
size: NA
DNA: TGTGCCAGTAGTGGTGCCCACAATGAAAAACTGTTTTTT
CDR3: CASSGAHNEKLFF

V: TRBV12-3/TRBV12-4
J: TRBJ2-5
D: NA
length: 11
size: NA
DNA: TGTGCCAGCAGTTTAATGGAGACCCAGTACTTC
CDR3: CASSLMETQYF

V: TRBV7-2
J: TRBJ2-1
D: TRBD1
length: 15
size: NA
DNA: TGTGCCAGCAGCACCGACCGGACAGGGTTGGATGAGCAGTTCTTC
CDR3: CASSTDRTGLDEQFF

V: TRBV7-9
J: TRBJ1-2
D: NA
length: 12
size: NA
DNA: TGTGCCAGCAGCTCGGGGAACTATGGCTACACCTTC
CDR3: CASSSGNYGYTF

V: TRBV7-3
J: TRBJ1-1
D: NA
length: 13
size: NA
DNA: TGTGCCAGCAGCTTAACGCCGAACACTGAAGCTTTCTTT
CDR3: CASSLTPNTEAFF